This T cell receptor (beta chain) was sequenced for a study of spatial heterogeneity in lung cancer. Background on the study: Alpha-chain sequences were consistently detected less often than beta-chain sequences. Study-level findings and limits: TCRs found ubiquitously expanded in tumor appeared in blood more at resection than at follow-up.

The library protocol tagged each TCR cDNA with a unique molecular identifier. MiXCR was run by TCRdb on the 5' RACE reads, yielding one entry per CDR3 protein. The sample has more than 10,000 distinct CDR3 sequences; about 5% are singletons. This clonotype is categorized as medium-sized. Antigen: not known. This sample's time point: sample taken at primary tumor resection. Whole RNA came from tumor, nontumor lung or frozen PBMC and was sequenced without being sorted. The 55 to 90 donors had untreated early-stage non-small cell lung cancer. The source of this sequence is a male donor with early-stage non-small cell lung cancer. Sequenced here: PBMCs, sampled at surgery.

CDR3 region: CASSEESTGNQPQHF. CDR3 nucleotides: TGTGCCAGCAGTGAAGAATCGACAGGGAATCAGCCCCAGCATTTT. The chain recombines TRBV2 with TRBJ1-5; 7 bases map to TRBD1. The germline V gene has CDR1 SNHLY and CDR2 FYNNEI. The CDR3 consists of 15 residues. Germline trimming cut 1 base from V and 4 bases from J; bases unmatched to any gene: 4.